A single sample gave rise to the 32 T cell receptor beta chains below, sequenced in a study of T cells after yellow fever vaccination (dated by TCRdb to between 2018 and 2021). This specimen's treatment or condition label, interpreted: live attenuated yellow fever vaccine strain. Libraries were built with 5' RACE. The run used an Illumina HiSeq 2500. TCRdb took the public reads, trimmed them with fastp at Q25, ran MiXCR for clone calling and kept in-frame beta chains. Entries are consolidated by CDR3 protein sequence, retaining the most common genes and DNA. Here the sample has roughly 300,000 distinct CDR3 sequences; about 8.3% occur a single time. The ten largest clones capture around 17% of the sample. Sample: PBMCs, taken roughly 45 days after the first yellow fever vaccination. The source of these receptors is a man aged 18 to 30 who received the YFV17D yellow fever vaccine.

The chain has TRBV5-1 and TRBJ1-4; perhaps TRBD1 as D (6 bases). The germline gives CDR1 SGHRS, CDR2 YFSETQ. Trimming cost V 4 bases and J 0 bases, with 10 bases left between them. There are 15 residues in the CDR3. CDR3 loop: CASSRGAATNEKLFF. The DNA of the CDR3 is TGCGCCAGCAGCCGGGGGGCCGCAACTAATGAAAAACTGTTTTTT.

CDR3 residues: CASSWGDSSGANVLTF. Written as DNA, the CDR3 is TGTGCCAGCAGCTGGGGGGATAGCTCTGGGGCCAACGTCCTGACTTTC. The V gene is TRBV5-4, the J gene TRBJ2-6; a weak D match, TRBD2 (6 bases). CDR3 length equals 16 residues. Germline CDR1 reads SGHNT; CDR2 reads YYREEE (reference sequence). Deletions cut 3 bases from V and 0 bases from J, with 10 bases between. The variable domain in full, completed from reference TRBV5-4 and TRBJ2-6, reads ETGVTQSPTHLIKTRGQQVTLRCSSQSGHNTVSWYQQALGQGPQFIFQYYREEENGRGNFPPRFSGLQFPNYSSELNVNALELDDSALYLCASSWGDSSGANVLTFGAGSRLTVL.

The sample holds a few counts of this clonotype. The chain carries TRBV29-1 and TRBJ2-2; D is unclear. Germline loops: CDR1 SQVTM, CDR2 ANQGSEA. V gave up 4 bases and J gave up 5 bases, with 8 bases separating them. The CDR3 extends over 12 amino acids. CDR3 coding DNA: TGCAGCGTTGTGGTCTCAACCGGGGAGCTGTTTTTT. As protein: CSVVVSTGELFF.

V usage is TRBV29-1 and J usage is TRBJ2-5, with D perhaps TRBD1 (6 bases). With 6 bases removed from V and 2 bases from J, the gap between germline ends came to 10 bases. In germline, CDR1 is SQVTM, CDR2 ANQGSEA. The CDR3 runs 12 residues. The CDR3 protein is CSVVRGQETQYF. DNA for the CDR3: TGCAGCGTCGTTAGGGGGCAAGAGACCCAGTACTTC. Full variable domain (missing parts from reference TRBV29-1 and TRBJ2-5): SAVISQKPSRDICQRGTSLTIQCQVDSQVTMMFWYRQQPGQSLTLIATANQGSEATYESGFVIDKFPISRPNLTFSTLTVSNMSPEDSSIYLCSVVRGQETQYFGPGTRLLVL.

This clonotype was seen more than once but under ten times. The chain links TRBV6-1 to TRBJ2-3; tentative D call: TRBD2 (5 bases). The CDR3 totals 15 residues. Germline-derived CDR1 and CDR2 are MNHNS and SASEGT. V lost 8 bases, J lost 2 bases, and 17 bases lay in between. The CDR3 region has the DNA TGTGCCAGCGCCCCGGGCCGAGGGTTCACAGATACGCAGTATTTT. It yields the protein CASAPGRGFTDTQYF.

V and J are TRBV5-1 and TRBJ1-2; 8 bases fit TRBD1. The V gene end was trimmed by 1 base and the J gene end by 2 bases; junction bases not matched to a gene: 7. Looked up from germline, CDR1 is SGHRS and CDR2 is YFSETQ. The CDR3 totals 16 residues. For the CDR3, the DNA is TGCGCCAGCAGCTTGCAGGGGACAGGCACCAACTATGGCTACACCTTC. Amino acids: CASSLQGTGTNYGYTF.

This clonotype was detected a few times. J is TRBJ2-1 and V is TRBV5-1; D is perhaps TRBD1 (6 bases). Trimming removed 3 bases at V and 0 bases at J, with 13 bases between. The CDR3 runs to 16 residues. Germline V lookup: CDR1 SGHRS, CDR2 YFSETQ. CDR3 nucleotide sequence: TGCGCCAGCAGCTCAGCCATACAGGGCTCCTACAATGAGCAGTTCTTC. Translation: CASSSAIQGSYNEQFF.

This clonotype has a count of ten or more. The genes are TRBV5-1 and TRBJ2-3, with D tentatively TRBD1 (5 bases). The CDR3 spans 16 residues. Trimming stripped 0 bases from V and 2 bases from J, with 13 bases between. Germline V CDR1 and CDR2: SGHRS, YFSETQ. The CDR3 bases are TGCGCCAGCAGCTTGGACGCGGCAGGGTCCACAGATACGCAGTATTTT. As protein: CASSLDAAGSTDTQYF.

This chain links TRBV12-3 or TRBV12-4 with TRBJ1-5, with 8 bases matching TRBD1. With 6 bases clipped from V and 5 bases from J, the junction kept 12 bases outside the gene matches. The CDR3 totals 16 residues. This chain's CDR3 is CASSETGVPLHQPQHF. CDR3 nucleotide sequence: TGTGCCAGCAGCGAGACAGGGGTCCCCTTGCATCAGCCCCAGCATTTT.

In its sample, this clonotype was seen a few times. The CDR3 reads CASSLGGTFYTDTQYF. The CDR3 DNA reads as TGTGCCAGCAGCTTGGGGGGGACTTTTTACACAGATACGCAGTATTTT. The chain combines TRBV5-4 with TRBJ2-3; a weak D match, TRBD2 (6 bases). The V and J ends lost 0 bases and 2 bases respectively, with 13 bases between them. Germline lookup yields CDR1 SGHNT and CDR2 YYREEE (reference sequence). The CDR3 is 16 residues long.

This chain uses TRBV30 with TRBJ2-7, with D possibly TRBD2 on 5 matching bases. The V gene's germline CDR1 is GTSNPN and CDR2 SVGIG (reference sequence). V was shortened by 0 bases and J by 6 bases, with 9 bases between the two germline ends. CDR3 length: 12 amino acids. CDR3 nucleotides: TGTGCCTGGAGTGTAATGAGGGTCGAGCAGTACTTC. Residues: CAWSVMRVEQYF.

V usage is TRBV12-3 or TRBV12-4 and J usage is TRBJ2-5; 8 bases map to TRBD1. The V and J ends lost 7 bases and 1 base, in that order; junction bases with no gene match: 5. CDR3 length equals 14 residues. The CDR3 DNA is TGTGCCAGCAACAAGGACAGGGTCCAAGAGACCCAGTACTTC. Translating it yields CASNKDRVQETQYF.

The V gene is TRBV6-1, the J gene TRBJ1-1, with D unclear. The CDR3 spans 14 residues. Germline V gives CDR1 MNHNS, CDR2 SASEGT. Trimming took off 5 bases at V and 0 bases at J, with 10 bases between the two ends. Written as DNA, the CDR3 is TGTGCCAGCAGTCCGGACCCTGTGAACACTGAAGCTTTCTTT. Translating gives CASSPDPVNTEAFF.

This clonotype was detected only a few times. One junction end does not reproduce the germline sequence, and a read error may be involved. J is TRBJ2-5 and V is TRBV7-7, with 8 bases fitting TRBD1. This CDR3 has 17 amino acids. Germline CDR1 and CDR2: SSHAT and FNYEAQ (reference sequence). CDR3 in amino acids: CASSLAPKGQGQETQYF. The CDR3 coding sequence is TGTGCTAGCAGCTTAGCGCCTAAAGGACAGGGTCAAGAGACCCAGTACTTC.

This clonotype was recorded many times. The chain combines TRBV19 with TRBJ2-7; D is uncertain. The CDR3 has 15 residues. The V gene lost 10 bases and the J gene lost 1 base, with 20 bases spanning the gap. CDR1 and CDR2 (germline): LNHDA, SQIVND (reference sequence). In nucleotides, the CDR3 is TGTGCCATCTTGGACGGCTTAACTGAATCCTACGAGCAGTACTTC. Residues: CAILDGLTESYEQYF.

The chain employs TRBV28 and TRBJ2-1; no definite D call. The length of the CDR3 is 15 residues. CDR1 is MDHEN, CDR2 SYDVKM, per germline. V lost 6 bases, J lost 2 bases, and 14 bases lay in between. CDR3 DNA sequence: TGTGCCAGCAGGCGCCGCGCATGGACCTACAATGAGCAGTTCTTC. It is translated as CASRRRAWTYNEQFF.

This clonotype was seen at least ten times. The CDR3 coding sequence is TGTGCCTGGAGCCTAGCGGGGGCCCCGGGAGAGACCCAGTACTTC. Amino acids: CAWSLAGAPGETQYF. The rearrangement uses TRBV30 and TRBJ2-5; TRBD2 aligns across 10 bases. Germline assignment: CDR1 GTSNPN and CDR2 SVGIG (reference sequence). The CDR3 contains 15 residues. V shed 3 bases and J 4 bases; nucleotides not matched to a gene: 8.

This clonotype has a handful of counts. As DNA, the CDR3 is TGCAGCGTTTGGGGAGCGGGGACAGACATCTATGGCTACACCTTC. It yields the protein CSVWGAGTDIYGYTF. The rearrangement uses TRBV29-1 and TRBJ1-2; TRBD1 aligns across 7 bases. V lost 5 bases and J lost 4; bases outside the gene matches: 13. Germline values: CDR1 SQVTM, CDR2 ANQGSEA. There are 15 residues in the CDR3.

This clonotype was counted ten times or more. The chain links TRBV10-3 to TRBJ2-1, with D tentatively TRBD2 (5 bases). Germline V gives CDR1 ENHRY, CDR2 SYGVKD. V was trimmed by 7 bases and J by 0 bases, leaving 10 bases between them. CDR3 length equals 14 residues. CDR3 coding DNA: TGTGCCATCACCCCGGGGAGCTCCTACAATGAGCAGTTCTTC. Protein: CAITPGSSYNEQFF.

This clonotype was seen a handful of times. The rearrangement links TRBV7-9 to TRBJ1-4; D uncertain. The CDR3 has 16 amino acids. Germline V lookup: CDR1 SEHNR, CDR2 FQNEAQ (reference sequence). Trimming cost V 2 bases and J 1 base, with 11 bases left between them. CDR3 residues: CASSLQALGTNEKLFF. DNA for the CDR3: TGTGCCAGCAGCTTACAGGCCTTAGGAACTAATGAAAAACTGTTTTTT.

The DNA of the CDR3 is TGTGCCATCAGGGAGGGGGGCAGGACTGAAGCTTTCTTT. Translation: CAIREGGRTEAFF. The V gene is TRBV10-3, the J gene TRBJ1-1, with D possibly being TRBD1 (6 bases). Germline CDR1 is ENHRY and CDR2 is SYGVKD. The CDR3 runs 13 residues. The V and J ends lost 6 bases and 5 bases respectively, with 13 bases between them.

This clonotype was seen a few times. The V gene is TRBV29-1, the J gene TRBJ1-2; D unresolved. The germline V gene has CDR1 SQVTM and CDR2 ANQGSEA. V was pared by 4 bases and J by 0 bases, with 9 bases between. The CDR3 has 13 amino acids. Written as DNA, the CDR3 is TGCAGCGTTGTAGAGGGCTCTAACTATGGCTACACCTTC. It translates to CSVVEGSNYGYTF.

Only a few counts were recorded for this clonotype. The chain is built from TRBV20-1 and TRBJ2-1, with D hard to call. V was clipped by 0 bases and J by 6 bases, with 15 bases between them. Looked up from germline, CDR1 is DFQATT and CDR2 is SNEGSKA (reference sequence). The CDR3 consists of 15 residues. The CDR3 spells CSARDGRLFINEQFF. CDR3 bases: TGCAGTGCTAGAGATGGCAGGTTGTTTATCAATGAGCAGTTCTTC.

The chain recombines TRBV20-1 with TRBJ1-5, with D possibly being TRBD1 (6 bases). Germline values: CDR1 DFQATT, CDR2 SNEGSKA (reference sequence). The CDR3 has 12 residues. The CDR3 loop reads CSGEQGSQPQHF. The DNA of the CDR3 is TGCAGCGGGGAACAGGGCAGTCAGCCCCAGCATTTT.

This clonotype was counted ten times or more. The chain employs TRBV20-1 and TRBJ2-1; 11 bases match TRBD2. This CDR3 spans 17 amino acids. V dropped 3 bases and J dropped 0; count of bases not matched to a gene: 7. CDR1 is DFQATT and CDR2 is SNEGSKA in the germline V gene (reference sequence). The DNA for the CDR3 is TGCAGTGCTAGGGACCCTAGCGGGGGGAGCTCCTACAATGAGCAGTTCTTC. Protein sequence: CSARDPSGGSSYNEQFF.

Concerning this clonotype itself: Sequence at one end of the junction differs from germline and may be a read error. This sequence joins TRBV7-4 and TRBJ2-1, with D possibly called TRBD1 or TRBD2 (5 bases each). The CDR3 runs 14 residues. Germline CDR1 reads SGHVT; CDR2 reads SQSDAQ. The CDR3 loop is CASSEDYRLHEHFF. The CDR3 DNA reads as TGTGCCAGCAGTGAAGACTACAGGCTGCATGAGCACTTCTTC.

The table lists this clonotype with a few counts. V and J are TRBV12-3 or TRBV12-4 and TRBJ1-1, with D possibly TRBD1 on 5 matching bases. Trimming shortened V by 10 bases and J by 7 bases, and 19 bases separated the two germline ends. The CDR3 contains 13 residues. This CDR3 is CAIRADGSIEAFF. The CDR3 coding sequence is TGTGCCATCAGGGCCGACGGTTCCATTGAAGCTTTCTTT.

This clonotype was seen only a few times. The chain is built from TRBV5-4 and TRBJ2-2, with D possibly being TRBD1 or TRBD2 (5 bases each). The CDR3 loop spans 14 amino acids. Trimming removed 4 bases from V and 4 bases from J, with 11 bases in between. From germline, CDR1 is SGHNT and CDR2 YYREEE (reference sequence). The CDR3 coding sequence is TGTGCCAGCAGCGGGACCGCCTCCACCGGGGAGCTGTTTTTT. This sequence encodes CASSGTASTGELFF. The whole variable domain, remainder taken from reference TRBV5-4 and TRBJ2-2, is ETGVTQSPTHLIKTRGQQVTLRCSSQSGHNTVSWYQQALGQGPQFIFQYYREEENGRGNFPPRFSGLQFPNYSSELNVNALELDDSALYLCASSGTASTGELFFGEGSRLTVL.

The V and J genes are TRBV7-9 and TRBJ2-1; possible D gene TRBD1, 5 bases. The length of the CDR3 is 16 residues. The V and J ends lost 1 base and 3 bases respectively, with 13 bases between them. Germline-derived CDR1 and CDR2 are SEHNR and FQNEAQ (reference sequence). The CDR3 sequence: CASSLELGASYNEQFF. The CDR3, as DNA: TGTGCCAGCAGCTTAGAGTTAGGGGCTAGCTACAATGAGCAGTTCTTC.

This clonotype came up many times. The chain carries TRBV5-1 and TRBJ2-7; 9 bases are a match to TRBD1. Germline assignment: CDR1 SGHRS and CDR2 YFSETQ. The CDR3 is 17 residues long. The trim removed 2 bases at V and 2 bases at J, leaving 11 bases unmatched. As DNA, the CDR3 is TGCGCCAGCAGCTTCTCGGGACAGGGAAAAAGCGCCTACGAGCAGTACTTC. Translation gives CASSFSGQGKSAYEQYF. The whole variable domain, filled in from reference TRBV5-1 and TRBJ2-7, reads KAGVTQTPRYLIKTRGQQVTLSCSPISGHRSVSWYQQTPGQGLQFLFEYFSETQRNKGNFPGRFSGRQFSNSRSEMNVSTLELGDSALYLCASSFSGQGKSAYEQYFGPGTRLTVT.

For this clonotype: The germline gene is not matched at one end of the junction; a read error may be the cause. The J gene is TRBJ2-5, the V gene TRBV14; 10 bases are shared with TRBD2. CDR3 length: 16 amino acids. Germline V gene data show CDR1 as SGHDN and CDR2 as FVKESK. Here the CDR3 DNA reads TGTGCCAGCAGCCGTCGACTAGCGGGCCCTCAAGAGACCCAGCACTTC. As protein: CASSRRLAGPQETQHF.

The chain recombines TRBV21-1 with TRBJ2-4; the table assigns TRBD1, which was not confirmed against the DNA. TRBV21-1 is deemed a pseudogene. The CDR3 length is 21 residues. DNA for the CDR3: TGTGCCAGCAGCAATTTGGGCCTGGGGGGACAGCTGTTCCTAGCCAAAAACATTCAGTACTTC. Translation gives CASSNLGLGGQLFLAKNIQYF.